This entry is about one TCR beta chain. Researchers barred patients who had uncontrolled infection, other autoimmune disease, pregnancy or lactation. This entry comes from a study of T cells in Graves' hyperthyroidism and ophthalmopathy. Researchers amplified the TCR beta CDR3 regions from RNA transcripts. Carried out on the TCR CDR3, a first-round RT-PCR used the HTBI primer set. In TCRdb, the multiplex PCR reads were re-called with MiXCR into one record per CDR3 protein. The data show roughly 500,000 distinct CDR3 sequences, 35% to 55% seen once. V lost 4 bases and J lost 4; bases outside the gene matches: 1. Looked up from germline, CDR1 is MNHNS and CDR2 is SASEGT. This CDR3 is 15 amino acids long.

The material sequenced was peripheral blood or thyroid tissue (not recorded which). This sequence originates from an adult woman with Graves' disease, either hyperthyroidism or ophthalmopathy (not recorded which). The gene calls are TRBV6-1 and TRBJ2-2; 12 bases match TRBD2. CDR3 coding DNA: TGTGCCAGCAGTGGACTAGCGGGAGCCACCGGGGAGCTGTTTTTT. Its translation: CASSGLAGATGELFF.